This entry lists 15 T cell receptor beta chains sequenced from one sample in a study of CD8 T cells in ankylosing spondylitis. Overall study results and limits: Ankylosing spondylitis blood appeared to be characterized by a TCR beta motif of 8 or 9 highly homologous variants.

TCRdb reprocessed the 5' RACE reads via MiXCR and lists one record per CDR3 protein. The sample carries 500,000 to 650,000 distinct CDR3 sequences, about 5.4% recorded once. The antigens for these receptors are not known. The specimen sequenced was blood, either unsorted or a sorted T cell fraction (not recorded which). Every receptor here comes from a male donor with ankylosing spondylitis.

This clonotype was found many times. V gene TRBV24-1 combines with J gene TRBJ1-2; TRBD1 agrees at 8 bases. The trim removed 6 bases at V and 4 bases at J, leaving 0 bases unmatched. CDR1 is KGHDR and CDR2 is SFDVKD in the germline V gene. This CDR3 has 12 residues. CDR3 residues: CATSTGGYGYTF. CDR3 bases: TGTGCCACCAGTACAGGGGGCTATGGCTACACCTTC.

The genes are TRBV6-2 or TRBV6-3 and TRBJ2-6; 9 bases match TRBD2. This CDR3 spans 18 amino acids. After removal of 4 bases from V and 0 bases from J, the junction contained 7 bases not matched to a gene. Germline CDR1 reads MNHEY; CDR2 reads SVGEGT. The CDR3 DNA sequence: TGTGCCAGCAGTTGGTTAGCGGGAGACCCCTCTGGGGCCAACGTCCTGACTTTC. Translated: CASSWLAGDPSGANVLTF.

This clonotype was seen repeatedly, ten times or more. The chain couples TRBV6-5 to TRBJ2-1, with D possibly being TRBD2 (6 bases). Germline CDR1 and CDR2: MNHEY and SVGAGI. V was clipped by 7 bases and J by 10 bases, with 14 bases between them. This CDR3 contains 12 residues. The chain's CDR3 is CASTGDSPEQFF. Written as DNA, the CDR3 is TGTGCCAGCACGGGGGACTCCCCCGAGCAGTTCTTC.

This clonotype was counted ten times or more. J is TRBJ2-3 and V is TRBV20-1; D ambiguous. Germline-derived CDR1 and CDR2 are DFQATT and SNEGSKA (reference sequence). V was trimmed by 3 bases and J by 6 bases, leaving 10 bases between them. CDR3 length: 12 amino acids. The DNA of the CDR3 is TGCAGTGCTAGCTCCCCGATGGATACGCAGTATTTT. It specifies CSASSPMDTQYF.

The rearrangement joins TRBV4-1 to TRBJ2-1; 9 nucleotides agree with TRBD2. The CDR3 has 16 amino acids. J was trimmed by 4 bases and V by 0 bases; bases with no gene match: 4. Germline CDR1 reads MGHRA; CDR2 reads YSYEKL. CDR3 nucleotide sequence: TGCGCCAGCAGCCAAGATGCTAGCGGGAATTACAATGAGCAGTTCTTC. It codes for CASSQDASGNYNEQFF.

This clonotype was seen ten or more times. The J gene is TRBJ1-2, the V gene TRBV6-1, with D possibly matching TRBD1 (5 bases). The V gene lost 4 bases and the J gene lost 4 bases, with 7 bases spanning the gap. Germline CDR1 is MNHNS and CDR2 is SASEGT. The CDR3 is made up of 12 amino acids. CDR3 amino acids: CASSGQTYGYTF. The CDR3 bases are TGTGCCAGCAGTGGACAGACCTATGGCTACACCTTC.

CDR3 nucleotides: TGCAGTGCTTTCATCGGGACGGAAAGCTCCTACGAGCAGTACTTC. Translation: CSAFIGTESSYEQYF. This chain links TRBV20-1 with TRBJ2-7; D is tentatively TRBD1 or TRBD2 (5 bases each). The V gene lost 5 bases and the J gene lost 0 bases, with 17 bases spanning the gap. The CDR3 extends over 15 amino acids. Germline-derived CDR1 and CDR2 are DFQATT and SNEGSKA (reference sequence).

This clonotype has at least ten counts. The V and J genes are TRBV5-1 and TRBJ1-4; no clear D. Germline loops: CDR1 SGHRS, CDR2 YFSETQ. The CDR3 is 14 amino acids. Trimming cost V 4 bases and J 1 base, with 8 bases left between them. The CDR3 bases are TGCGCCAGCAGCCCCCGGGGAACTAATGAAAAACTGTTTTTT. Amino acid sequence: CASSPRGTNEKLFF.

A few counts support this clonotype. The CDR3 nucleotides read TGTGCCAGCACTCTGGAGTTGGGCTCCTACAATGAGCAGTTCTTC. This encodes CASTLELGSYNEQFF. This chain connects TRBV6-1 to TRBJ2-1; D gene ambiguous. The CDR3 totals 15 residues. Germline values: CDR1 MNHNS, CDR2 SASEGT. V dropped 7 bases and J dropped 0 bases, with 13 bases sitting between them.

This clonotype was picked up many times. This chain links TRBV12-3 or TRBV12-4 with TRBJ1-2; no clear D. V dropped 8 bases and J dropped 6 bases, with 10 bases sitting between them. The CDR3 covers 11 residues. CDR3 sequence: CASVLPNGYTF. Written as DNA, the CDR3 is TGTGCCAGCGTCCTCCCAAATGGCTACACCTTC.

In this sample, this clonotype turned up many times. V usage is TRBV25-1 and J usage is TRBJ1-5; D is undetermined. The germline V gene encodes CDR1 MGHDK and CDR2 SYGVNS. The CDR3 sequence is 14 residues long. Trimming removed 0 bases at V and 4 bases at J, with 7 bases between. The CDR3 protein is CASSEYLINQPQHF. In DNA, the CDR3 is TGTGCCAGCAGTGAATATCTGATTAATCAGCCCCAGCATTTT. Full variable domain (rest looked up from reference TRBV25-1 and TRBJ1-5): EADIYQTPRYLVIGTGKKITLECSQTMGHDKMYWYQQDPGMELHLIHYSYGVNSTEKGDLSSESTVSRIRTEHFPLTLESARPSHTSQYLCASSEYLINQPQHFGDGTRLSIL.

In its sample, this clonotype was seen a few times. J is TRBJ2-3 and V is TRBV24-1, with TRBD2 matching 11 bases. The CDR3 totals 15 residues. The ends lost 6 bases at V and 4 bases at J; junction bases unmatched: 5. CDR1 is KGHDR, CDR2 SFDVKD, per germline. CDR3: CATSFSGGASDTQYF. DNA of the CDR3: TGTGCCACCAGTTTTAGCGGGGGGGCCTCAGATACGCAGTATTTT.

This chain's CDR3 is CASSELINYGYTF. As DNA, the CDR3 is TGTGCCAGCAGTGAGTTAATCAACTATGGCTACACCTTC. This sequence joins TRBV6-1 and TRBJ1-2; D unclear. Trimming took 3 bases from V and 2 from J, leaving 7 bases between them. The CDR3 sequence is 13 residues long. Germline V CDR1 and CDR2: MNHNS, SASEGT.

This clonotype was counted ten times or more. The rearrangement joins TRBV29-1 to TRBJ1-1; D is undetermined. Germline V gene data show CDR1 as SQVTM and CDR2 as ANQGSEA. Trimming cost V 7 bases and J 10 bases, with 25 bases left between them. This CDR3 has 14 amino acids. The CDR3: CSASPGSLSGRAFF. Here the CDR3 DNA reads TGCAGCGCAAGCCCGGGGTCACTGTCGGGTCGAGCTTTCTTT.

There are many counts of this clonotype. The chain uses TRBV30 and TRBJ1-2; no definite D call. Trimming took 3 bases from V and 4 from J, leaving 15 bases between them. The CDR3 is made up of 14 amino acids. Germline loops: CDR1 GTSNPN, CDR2 SVGIG (reference sequence). DNA of the CDR3: TGTGCCTGGAGACGAATCCCGGGCGGCTATGGCTACACCTTC. This sequence encodes CAWRRIPGGYGYTF.